A selection of T cell receptor beta chains follows, all from one sample in a study of OX40 agonist ivuxolimab in advanced cancers. Clones were sequenced by immunoSEQ multiplex PCR, and TCRdb holds only the in-frame ones, with some missing. The data hold roughly 120,000 clones, with approximately 90% observed a single time. Sequences were derived from CD4+ or CD8+ T cells sorted from blood, sampled in a trial of the OX40 agonist ivuxolimab. These receptors were taken from an adult with an advanced solid tumor such as melanoma, head and neck, liver or kidney cancer. Each CDR3 is given with its conserved first and last residue. D genes are given only for firm matches. Part of the rows lack a size; the others show once, few, many or a class for expanded clones.

V gene: TRBV7-9; J gene: TRBJ1-3; clone size: .; D gene: .; CDR3 protein: CASSTWTGNTIYF; CDR3 DNA: TGTGCCAGCAGCACCTGGACAGGAAACACCATATATTTT
V gene: TRBV11-3; J gene: TRBJ2-5; clone size: .; D gene: .; CDR3 protein: CASSLMPAAQETQYF; CDR3 DNA: TGTGCCAGCAGCCTTATGCCCGCAGCTCAAGAGACCCAGTACTTC
V gene: TRBV28; J gene: TRBJ1-1; clone size: .; D gene: TRBD1; CDR3 protein: CASRTQGVSFF; CDR3 DNA: TGTGCCAGCAGGACTCAGGGGGTTAGTTTCTTT
V gene: TRBV30; J gene: TRBJ1-6; clone size: .; D gene: TRBD1; CDR3 protein: CAWSLSDRGNSPLHF; CDR3 DNA: TGTGCCTGGAGTCTTTCGGACAGGGGAAATTCACCCCTCCACTTT
V gene: TRBV7-2; J gene: TRBJ2-2; clone size: once; D gene: .; CDR3 protein: CASSLLTSPGELFF; CDR3 DNA: TGTGCCAGCAGCTTGCTGACCTCCCCCGGGGAGCTGTTTTTT
V gene: TRBV7-9; J gene: TRBJ1-2; clone size: .; D gene: .; CDR3 protein: CASSGPYGYTF; CDR3 DNA: TGTGCCAGCAGTGGGCCTTATGGCTACACCTTC
V gene: TRBV30; J gene: TRBJ2-1; clone size: once; D gene: .; CDR3 protein: CAWTPWEAGTYNEQFF; CDR3 DNA: TGTGCCTGGACCCCTTGGGAGGCGGGGACCTACAATGAGCAGTTCTTC
V gene: TRBV27; J gene: TRBJ2-7; clone size: few; D gene: TRBD2; CDR3 protein: CASSPLAGTGEQYF; CDR3 DNA: TGTGCCAGCAGTCCTCTAGCGGGAACTGGCGAGCAGTACTTC
V gene: TRBV5-6; J gene: TRBJ2-7; clone size: .; D gene: TRBD1; CDR3 protein: CASSFDRGLSYEQYF; CDR3 DNA: TGTGCCAGCAGCTTCGACAGGGGCCTCTCCTACGAGCAGTACTTC
V gene: TRBV13; J gene: TRBJ2-7; clone size: .; D gene: TRBD2; CDR3 protein: CASSEGGRGSSYEQYF; CDR3 DNA: TGTGCCAGCAGCGAAGGAGGGCGGGGGAGCTCCTACGAGCAGTACTTC
V gene: TRBV28; J gene: TRBJ2-7; clone size: .; D gene: .; CDR3 protein: CASSSPGAITYEQYF; CDR3 DNA: TGTGCCAGCAGTTCCCCCGGAGCGATTACCTACGAGCAGTACTTC
V gene: TRBV4-2; J gene: TRBJ2-7; clone size: .; D gene: .; CDR3 protein: CASSQVSIRAGPTYEQYF; CDR3 DNA: TGTGCCAGCAGCCAAGTTTCTATTAGGGCAGGGCCAACCTACGAGCAGTACTTC
V gene: TRBV7-2; J gene: TRBJ2-1; clone size: once; D gene: .; CDR3 protein: CASSLAVSSYNEQFF; CDR3 DNA: TGTGCCAGCAGCTTAGCGGTGAGCTCCTACAATGAGCAGTTCTTC
V gene: TRBV6-5; J gene: TRBJ2-3; clone size: .; D gene: TRBD2; CDR3 protein: CASMVLAGGTDTQYF; CDR3 DNA: TGTGCCAGCATGGTACTAGCGGGGGGTACAGATACGCAGTATTTT
V gene: TRBV7-2; J gene: TRBJ1-2; clone size: .; D gene: .; CDR3 protein: CASSLDRLSPTF; CDR3 DNA: TGTGCCAGCAGCCTCGACAGGTTATCCCCCACCTTC
V gene: TRBV19; J gene: TRBJ2-1; clone size: .; D gene: TRBD2; CDR3 protein: CVSREAGTSLVNEQFF; CDR3 DNA: TGTGTCAGTAGAGAAGCCGGGACTAGCCTCGTCAATGAGCAGTTCTTC
V gene: TRBV18; J gene: TRBJ1-1; clone size: .; D gene: .; CDR3 protein: CASSPPEGRTEAFF; CDR3 DNA: TGTGCCAGCTCACCACCGGAGGGCCGCACTGAAGCTTTCTTT
V gene: TRBV29-1; J gene: TRBJ1-2; clone size: .; D gene: .; CDR3 protein: CSVVQGASGYTF; CDR3 DNA: TGCAGCGTAGTTCAAGGGGCGAGTGGCTACACCTTC
V gene: TRBV7-2; J gene: TRBJ2-4; clone size: .; D gene: .; CDR3 protein: CASSLPGVAKNIQYF; CDR3 DNA: TGTGCCAGCAGCTTACCGGGGGTGGCCAAAAACATTCAGTACTTC
V gene: TRBV7-3; J gene: TRBJ1-2; clone size: few; D gene: .; CDR3 protein: CASSLNARGVYGYTF; CDR3 DNA: TGTGCCAGCAGCCTTAACGCCAGGGGTGTCTATGGCTACACCTTC
V gene: TRBV5-4; J gene: TRBJ1-5; clone size: .; D gene: .; CDR3 protein: CASRQQGDQPQHF; CDR3 DNA: TGTGCCAGCAGACAGCAGGGCGATCAGCCCCAGCATTTT
V gene: TRBV30; J gene: TRBJ2-7; clone size: .; D gene: .; CDR3 protein: CAWSLGVSYEQYF; CDR3 DNA: TGTGCCTGGAGTTTGGGGGTCTCCTACGAGCAGTACTTC
V gene: TRBV19; J gene: TRBJ2-3; clone size: .; D gene: .; CDR3 protein: CASSIGTHTDTQYF; CDR3 DNA: TGTGCCAGTAGTATAGGGACTCACACAGATACGCAGTATTTT
V gene: TRBV18; J gene: TRBJ1-5; clone size: .; D gene: TRBD1; CDR3 protein: CASSPGQGHNQPQHF; CDR3 DNA: TGTGCCAGCTCACCCGGACAGGGACACAATCAGCCCCAGCATTTT
V gene: TRBV7-2; J gene: TRBJ2-5; clone size: .; D gene: .; CDR3 protein: CASSLGRGETQYF; CDR3 DNA: TGTGCCAGCAGCTTAGGAAGGGGGGAGACCCAGTACTTC
V gene: TRBV5-8; J gene: TRBJ2-3; clone size: .; D gene: .; CDR3 protein: CASSLAGEDTQYF; CDR3 DNA: TGTGCCAGCAGCTTGGCAGGGGAAGATACGCAGTATTTT
V gene: TRBV15; J gene: TRBJ1-1; clone size: .; D gene: .; CDR3 protein: CATSPRTANTEAFF; CDR3 DNA: TGTGCCACCAGCCCGCGGACAGCGAACACTGAAGCTTTCTTT
V gene: TRBV6-6; J gene: TRBJ2-3; clone size: .; D gene: .; CDR3 protein: CASSFGRPDTQYF; CDR3 DNA: TGTGCCAGCAGTTTCGGACGCCCAGATACGCAGTATTTT
V gene: TRBV4-3; J gene: TRBJ2-2; clone size: .; D gene: .; CDR3 protein: CASSPRPRGELFF; CDR3 DNA: TGCGCCAGCAGCCCACGTCCACGCGGGGAGCTGTTTTTT
V gene: TRBV7-2; J gene: TRBJ2-5; clone size: .; D gene: TRBD2; CDR3 protein: CASSLAASGSLKETQYF; CDR3 DNA: TGTGCCAGCAGCTTAGCAGCTAGCGGGAGTTTAAAAGAGACCCAGTACTTC
V gene: TRBV28; J gene: TRBJ2-7; clone size: .; D gene: TRBD2; CDR3 protein: CASSLGGDTYEQYF; CDR3 DNA: TGTGCCAGCAGTTTGGGGGGGGATACCTACGAGCAGTACTTC
V gene: TRBV19; J gene: TRBJ1-1; clone size: .; D gene: .; CDR3 protein: CASSSRTDTEAFF; CDR3 DNA: TGTGCCAGTAGTTCACGGACAGACACTGAAGCTTTCTTT
V gene: TRBV10-3; J gene: TRBJ2-7; clone size: .; D gene: .; CDR3 protein: CAISDKVYGKGYEQYF; CDR3 DNA: TGTGCCATCAGTGATAAGGTTTACGGGAAGGGCTACGAGCAGTACTTC
V gene: TRBV5-1; J gene: TRBJ1-1; clone size: .; D gene: .; CDR3 protein: CASSLSNRDEKAFF; CDR3 DNA: TGCGCCAGCAGCTTATCTAACAGGGATGAAAAAGCTTTCTTT
V gene: TRBV9; J gene: TRBJ2-7; clone size: .; D gene: .; CDR3 protein: CASSVDSKGYEQYF; CDR3 DNA: TGTGCCAGCAGCGTAGACTCAAAAGGGTACGAGCAGTACTTC
V gene: TRBV6-5; J gene: TRBJ1-1; clone size: .; D gene: .; CDR3 protein: CASSPGGGNTEAFF; CDR3 DNA: TGTGCCAGCAGCCCCGGAGGGGGGAACACTGAAGCTTTCTTT
V gene: TRBV19; J gene: TRBJ2-3; clone size: once; D gene: .; CDR3 protein: CASGPASSDTQYF; CDR3 DNA: TGTGCCAGTGGCCCCGCCTCCTCCGATACGCAGTATTTT
V gene: TRBV28; J gene: TRBJ2-5; clone size: .; D gene: .; CDR3 protein: CASSLLWGRQAQYF; CDR3 DNA: TGTGCCAGCAGTTTATTGTGGGGGCGGCAGGCCCAGTACTTC
V gene: TRBV5-1; J gene: TRBJ2-5; clone size: .; D gene: TRBD2; CDR3 protein: CASSFSGGYTQETQYF; CDR3 DNA: TGCGCCAGCAGCTTTAGCGGGGGGTACACGCAAGAGACCCAGTACTTC
V gene: TRBV28; J gene: TRBJ1-2; clone size: .; D gene: TRBD1; CDR3 protein: CAISYRGYGYTF; CDR3 DNA: TGTGCCATCTCGTACAGGGGGTATGGCTACACCTTC
V gene: TRBV5-4; J gene: TRBJ2-7; clone size: .; D gene: TRBD1; CDR3 protein: CASSFFGTGVDEQYF; CDR3 DNA: TGTGCCAGCAGCTTTTTCGGGACAGGAGTCGACGAGCAGTACTTC